Each of the 23 T cell receptor beta chains below was sequenced from the same sample in a study of T cell changes during pregnancy in multiple sclerosis. TCRdb's copy holds only in-frame clones and misses some; the assay was immunoSEQ multiplex PCR. The data show 70,000 to 100,000 clones, with about 92% seen just once and approximately 1.5% held by the top ten. The material sequenced was peripheral blood, taken in the first trimester of pregnancy. Every receptor here comes from a female donor with multiple sclerosis, enrolled in a pregnancy study.

The chain employs TRBV10-3 and TRBJ2-5; 11 bases are shared with TRBD1. Germline CDR1 is ENHRY and CDR2 is SYGVKD. The J segment lost 3 bases and the V segment lost 10 bases, leaving 4 bases of the junction unmatched. This CDR3 has 13 residues. CDR3 coding DNA: TGTGCCACCGGGACAGGGGGGGAAGAGACCCAGTACTTC. Amino acid sequence: CATGTGGEETQYF.

This clone has just a few counts. The V call is TRBV7-2, the J call TRBJ2-1; 11 bases map to TRBD2. This CDR3 region has 16 residues. V lost 5 bases, J lost 3 bases, and 6 bases stayed unmatched. The germline CDR1 and CDR2 sequences are SGHTA and FQGNSA. The CDR3 DNA sequence: TGTGCCAGCAGCCAAAGACTAGCGGGGAGCTACAATGAGCAGTTCTTC. This encodes CASSQRLAGSYNEQFF.

This clone was counted once. This sequence joins TRBV27 and TRBJ1-1; weak D call: TRBD1 (5 bases). The V gene's germline CDR1 is MNHEY and CDR2 SMNVEV (reference sequence). V shed 3 bases and J shed 6 bases, with 14 bases lying between them. CDR3 length: 14 residues. The CDR3 DNA reads as TGTGCCAGCAGTTTTGGGGGACTAATGGCTGAAGCTTTCTTT. Translated: CASSFGGLMAEAFF.

This clone was picked up a small number of times. This chain uses TRBV5-8 with TRBJ1-1; D remains ambiguous. Trimming removed 4 bases from V and 6 bases from J, with 13 bases in between. This CDR3 has 13 residues. Germline V CDR1 and CDR2: SGHTS, YDEGEE. Here the CDR3 DNA reads TGTGCCAGCAGCGAAGACGGCCGGGCTGAAGCTTTCTTT. It codes for CASSEDGRAEAFF.

The chain has TRBV6-4 and TRBJ2-3, with D possibly TRBD2 on 5 matching bases. The CDR3 loop spans 14 amino acids. Germline values: CDR1 MRHNA, CDR2 SNTAGT. V lost 5 bases to trimming and J lost 0 bases, with 9 bases between them. In DNA form, the CDR3 reads TGTGCCAGCAGTCCGGACTGGAGCACAGATACGCAGTATTTT. Amino acids: CASSPDWSTDTQYF.

This chain joins TRBV9 and TRBJ2-3; 9 bases align to TRBD2. V lost 0 bases, J lost 6 bases, and 8 bases stayed unmatched. Per the germline V gene, CDR1 is SGDLS and CDR2 is YYNGEE. CDR3 size: 16 residues. The CDR3 DNA is TGTGCCAGCAGCGTAGAAGCGGGAGGCCTCGTTGATACGCAGTATTTT. This translates into CASSVEAGGLVDTQYF. The full variable domain, completed using reference TRBV9 and TRBJ2-3, is DSGVTQTPKHLITATGQRVTLRCSPRSGDLSVYWYQQSLDQGLQFLIQYYNGEERAKGNILERFSAQQFPDLHSELNLSSLELGDSALYFCASSVEAGGLVDTQYFGPGTRLTVL.

The V call is TRBV2, the J call TRBJ1-5, with TRBD1 as a possible D gene (6 bases). The CDR3 is 15 amino acids. The germline V gene has CDR1 SNHLY and CDR2 FYNNEI. V lost 7 bases to trimming and J lost 2 bases, with 15 bases between them. Here the CDR3 reads CASNLGQPGNQPQHF. The CDR3 bases are TGTGCCAGCAACCTCGGACAGCCGGGCAATCAGCCCCAGCATTTT.

The chain joins TRBV27 to TRBJ2-2; D may be TRBD2 (6 bases). V dropped 5 bases and J dropped 6 bases, with 13 bases sitting between them. The CDR3 is 14 residues long. Germline CDR1 MNHEY, CDR2 SMNVEV (reference sequence). The CDR3 nucleotides are TGTGCCAGCAGTCCTGGGTGGGGGGCCGGGGAGCTGTTTTTT. Protein: CASSPGWGAGELFF.

In its sample, this clone was seen once. The chain combines TRBV7-9 with TRBJ1-5, with D perhaps matching TRBD1 (5 bases). Germline V gives CDR1 SEHNR, CDR2 FQNEAQ (reference sequence). V gave up 5 bases and J gave up 7 bases, with 18 bases separating them. The CDR3 is 15 amino acids. DNA for the CDR3: TGTGCCAGCAGCCCTCCAACCGGGGCGGGGCAGCCCCAGCATTTT. Encoded protein: CASSPPTGAGQPQHF.

The chain couples TRBV27 to TRBJ1-2; 10 bases map to TRBD1. Per germline, CDR1 MNHEY and CDR2 SMNVEV (reference sequence). The CDR3 has 15 amino acids. J gave up 4 bases and V 6 bases, and 8 bases lay outside the gene matches. The chain's CDR3 is CASSRKTGGGYGYTF. The CDR3 region has the DNA TGTGCCAGCAGCCGGAAGACAGGGGGCGGCTATGGCTACACCTTC.

The J gene is TRBJ1-2, the V gene TRBV10-2, with 10 positions matching TRBD1. Trimming took 10 bases from V and 5 from J; bases not matched to a gene: 7. From germline, CDR1 is WSHSY and CDR2 SAAADI. This CDR3 contains 13 residues. The CDR3 protein is CATTGTGEYGYTF. For the CDR3, the DNA is TGCGCCACCACCGGGACAGGGGAATATGGCTACACCTTC.

CDR3 nucleotides: TGCGCCAGCAGCCAAGATCGGCAGGACTATCAGCCCCAGCATTTT. Its translation is CASSQDRQDYQPQHF. The chain is built from TRBV4-3 and TRBJ1-5; D not certain. V was trimmed by 0 bases and J by 5 bases, leaving 11 bases between them. Germline assignment: CDR1 LGHNA and CDR2 YSLEER. CDR3 length: 15 amino acids.

This chain uses TRBV19 with TRBJ2-5, with D perhaps TRBD1 (5 bases). V was pared by 8 bases and J by 5 bases, with 15 bases between. In germline, CDR1 is LNHDA, CDR2 SQIVND (reference sequence). The CDR3 contains 13 residues. CDR3 DNA sequence: TGTGCCAGTTCGAGACAGCTGGAGGAGACCCAGTACTTC. Translated, it gives CASSRQLEETQYF. Full variable domain (remainder filled in from reference TRBV19 and TRBJ2-5): DGGITQSPKYLFRKEGQNVTLSCEQNLNHDAMYWYRQDPGQGLRLIYYSQIVNDFQKGDIAEGYSVSREKKESFPLTVTSAQKNPTAFYLCASSRQLEETQYFGPGTRLLVL.

The chain joins TRBV6-5 to TRBJ1-1; TRBD1 might be the D (6 bases). There are 15 residues in the CDR3. Trimming took off 2 bases at V and 3 bases at J, with 13 bases between the two ends. Germline loops: CDR1 MNHEY, CDR2 SVGAGI. The CDR3 sequence is CASSYDRYEDTEAFF. DNA of the CDR3: TGTGCCAGCAGTTACGACAGGTACGAGGACACTGAAGCTTTCTTT.

The chain uses TRBV6-5 and TRBJ1-2, with unresolved D. This CDR3 has 14 amino acids. V lost 4 bases, J lost 0 bases, and 9 bases lay in between. In germline, CDR1 is MNHEY, CDR2 SVGAGI. CDR3 region: CASSSSLTNYGYTF. CDR3 nucleotide sequence: TGTGCCAGCAGTTCCTCACTCACTAACTATGGCTACACCTTC.

The chain combines TRBV21-1 with TRBJ1-4. TRBV21-1 is classified as a pseudogene. The CDR3 loop spans 16 amino acids. The CDR3 loop reads CASSPPRLIVNEKLFF. In DNA form, the CDR3 reads TGTGCCAGCAGCCCTCCTCGACTGATCGTAAATGAAAAACTGTTTTTT.

The chain couples TRBV30 to TRBJ1-6; D is perhaps TRBD1 (6 bases). The V end was cut by 1 base, the J end by 14 bases, with 15 bases between. The germline gives CDR1 GTSNPN, CDR2 SVGIG (reference sequence). The CDR3 is 13 residues long. The DNA of the CDR3 is TGTGCCTGGAGTGACTGGACAGTTTCGACCCTCCACTTT. This translates into CAWSDWTVSTLHF.

The CDR3 nucleotides are TGTGCCACCAGGGAATGGGACAGGGGTTCCTACGAGCAGTACTTC. It translates to CATREWDRGSYEQYF. This sequence joins TRBV19 and TRBJ2-7; 10 bases line up with TRBD1. The CDR3 contains 15 residues. Losses at the gene ends were 10 bases for V and 1 base for J; bases not matched to a gene: 10. Germline V gives CDR1 LNHDA, CDR2 SQIVND (reference sequence).

The CDR3 nucleotides read TGCGCCAGCAGCTTGGTGGTGAGCAACACTGAAGCTTTCTTT. Residues: CASSLVVSNTEAFF. The chain employs TRBV5-1 and TRBJ1-1; D unresolved. The CDR3 runs 14 residues. Germline V gene lookup returns CDR1 SGHRS and CDR2 YFSETQ. Trimming stripped 0 bases from V and 2 bases from J, with 8 bases between. Variable domain in full (rest from reference TRBV5-1 and TRBJ1-1): KAGVTQTPRYLIKTRGQQVTLSCSPISGHRSVSWYQQTPGQGLQFLFEYFSETQRNKGNFPGRFSGRQFSNSRSEMNVSTLELGDSALYLCASSLVVSNTEAFFGQGTRLTVV.

The chain recombines TRBV7-9 with TRBJ2-7; 8 nucleotides match TRBD2. Trimming at V came to 5 bases and at J to 4 bases, leaving 16 bases not matched to a gene. Germline V gene sequence: CDR1 SEHNR, CDR2 FQNEAQ (reference sequence). The CDR3 consists of 17 residues. CDR3 loop: CASSPASGGPRSYEQYF. The CDR3 bases are TGTGCCAGCAGCCCCGCAAGCGGGGGACCGAGGAGTTACGAGCAGTACTTC.

V is TRBV7-2 and J is TRBJ2-2; TRBD1 agrees at 8 bases. Trimming took 5 bases from V and 0 from J; bases not matched to a gene: 5. The germline CDR1 and CDR2 sequences are SGHTA and FQGNSA. The CDR3 sequence is 16 residues long. CDR3 residues: CASSKRTGTNTGELFF. DNA of the CDR3: TGTGCCAGCAGCAAAAGGACAGGGACGAACACCGGGGAGCTGTTTTTT.

J is TRBJ2-1 and V is TRBV2, with 10 bases lining up with TRBD2. The V and J ends lost 5 bases and 3 bases, in that order; junction bases with no gene match: 4. This CDR3 is 15 amino acids long. Looked up from germline, CDR1 is SNHLY and CDR2 is FYNNEI. CDR3 amino acids: CASSPAGGRYNEQFF. As DNA, the CDR3 is TGTGCCAGCAGTCCAGCGGGAGGGCGCTACAATGAGCAGTTCTTC.

This chain connects TRBV5-1 to TRBJ2-7, with D perhaps TRBD2 (5 bases). Trimming cost V 3 bases and J 6 bases, with 13 bases left between them. Germline CDR1 and CDR2: SGHRS and YFSETQ. The CDR3 extends over 13 amino acids. The CDR3 nucleotides read TGCGCCAGCAGCTCGACCAATAGCGCCGAGCAGTACTTC. This gives the protein CASSSTNSAEQYF. Variable domain in full (rest from reference TRBV5-1 and TRBJ2-7): KAGVTQTPRYLIKTRGQQVTLSCSPISGHRSVSWYQQTPGQGLQFLFEYFSETQRNKGNFPGRFSGRQFSNSRSEMNVSTLELGDSALYLCASSSTNSAEQYFGPGTRLTVT.